This TCR beta chain emerged from a study of cytomegalovirus exposure and HLA in healthy donors. Study as a whole: The Caucasian-associated ancestry cluster held under 90% of under 450 genotyped donors.

V lost 6 bases and J lost 1, with 7 bases in between. Germline loops: CDR1 MDHEN, CDR2 SYDVKM. The CDR3 runs to 12 residues. The PCR ran on 60 Vbeta and 13 Jbeta primers. Sequenced by immunoSEQ multiplex PCR; TCRdb stores in-frame clones only, minus some. This sample carries fewer than 250,000 clones, around 87% of them seen once, and the ten largest clones take 1% to 1.5%. Sequencing was performed on PBMCs. The chain is built from TRBV28 and TRBJ2-7, with D tentatively TRBD1 (5 bases). The origin of this receptor is a man younger than 40 in good health and CMV-seronegative. In DNA, the CDR3 is TGTGCCAGCAGGGCAGGGTCCTACGAGCAGTACTTC. Its protein is CASRAGSYEQYF.